The source of this T cell receptor beta chain is a study of T-cell reconstitution after alpha-beta-depleted transplantation in children. Study-level findings and limits: In some patients, recipient T cells and intrathymic progenitors surviving conditioning explained high day-60 diversity. Reports say that about two months after transplant, the alpha-beta T cells came out of several hundred graft clones that had expanded. A year post-transplant, T-cell counts and diversity derived mostly from newly produced T cells.

This clonotype was picked up many times. The antigen remains undetermined. TCRbeta library preparation incorporated unique molecular identifiers. TCRdb independently ran MiXCR on the PCR reads; one entry per CDR3 protein. The table shows about 300,000 distinct CDR3 sequences, with 10% occurring only once. The source of this sequence is a boy younger than two with acute myeloid leukemia, due to receive a stem cell transplant. Here the sequenced sample was PBMCs, taken before TCRalphabeta/CD19-depleted stem cell transplant.

The CDR3 DNA reads as TGCAGTGCTCCCACCCTCGCGGGGGGCCCCTACGAGCAGTACTTC. Translating gives CSAPTLAGGPYEQYF. The chain links TRBV20-1 to TRBJ2-7; 8 bases are a match to TRBD2. There are 15 residues in the CDR3. Per germline, CDR1 DFQATT and CDR2 SNEGSKA (reference sequence). V was clipped by 5 bases and J by 2 bases; unmatched bases: 11.